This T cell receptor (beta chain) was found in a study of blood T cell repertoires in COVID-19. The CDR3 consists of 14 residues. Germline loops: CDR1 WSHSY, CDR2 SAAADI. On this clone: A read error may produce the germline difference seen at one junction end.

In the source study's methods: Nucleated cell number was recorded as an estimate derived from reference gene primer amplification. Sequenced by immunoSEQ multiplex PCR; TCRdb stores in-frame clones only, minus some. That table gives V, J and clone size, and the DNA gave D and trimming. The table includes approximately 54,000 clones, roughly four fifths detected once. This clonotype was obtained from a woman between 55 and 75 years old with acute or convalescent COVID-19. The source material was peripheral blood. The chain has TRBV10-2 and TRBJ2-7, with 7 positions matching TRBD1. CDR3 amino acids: CASSESGTGDSPRF. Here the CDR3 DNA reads TGCGCCAGCAGTGAGTCCGGTACAGGGGATTCGCCGCGCTTC.